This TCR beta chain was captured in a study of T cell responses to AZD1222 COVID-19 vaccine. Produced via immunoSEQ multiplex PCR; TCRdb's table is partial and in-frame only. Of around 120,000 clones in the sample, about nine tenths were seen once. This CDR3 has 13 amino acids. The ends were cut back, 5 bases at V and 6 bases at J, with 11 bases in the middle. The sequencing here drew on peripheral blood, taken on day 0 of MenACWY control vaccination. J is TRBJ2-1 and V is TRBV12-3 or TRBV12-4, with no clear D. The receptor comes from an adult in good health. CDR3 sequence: CASSPMTRNEQFF. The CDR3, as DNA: TGTGCCAGCAGTCCTATGACACGCAATGAGCAGTTCTTC.